Listed here is a single T cell receptor beta chain. This sample is drawn from a study of blood T cell repertoires in COVID-19. Study as a whole: The origin of the acute and convalescent COVID-19 samples was the United States, Italy and Spain. PBMCs, B-cell-depleted T cells, or T cells were the source of the cDNA or gDNA that made up the material.

How the authors handled the data: Amplification with reference gene primers provided the estimates of nucleated cell counts. Clones were read by immunoSEQ multiplex PCR, and TCRdb kept only the in-frame ones, dropping some. That table gives V, J and clone size, and the DNA gave D and trimming. The sample lists 55,000 to 80,000 clones; approximately 88% were seen once. This TCR came from a human donor in a cohort sampled during active COVID-19. Sequences were obtained from peripheral blood.

CDR3 sequence (DNA): TGTGCCACCAGTGCGGACAGGGGGGGCTACACCTTC. It codes for CATSADRGGYTF. The chain uses TRBV24-1 and TRBJ1-2; TRBD1 agrees at 10 bases. V trimming: 5 bases; J trimming: 8 bases; junction bases outside the gene matches: 1. From germline, CDR1 is KGHDR and CDR2 SFDVKD. This CDR3 spans 12 amino acids.